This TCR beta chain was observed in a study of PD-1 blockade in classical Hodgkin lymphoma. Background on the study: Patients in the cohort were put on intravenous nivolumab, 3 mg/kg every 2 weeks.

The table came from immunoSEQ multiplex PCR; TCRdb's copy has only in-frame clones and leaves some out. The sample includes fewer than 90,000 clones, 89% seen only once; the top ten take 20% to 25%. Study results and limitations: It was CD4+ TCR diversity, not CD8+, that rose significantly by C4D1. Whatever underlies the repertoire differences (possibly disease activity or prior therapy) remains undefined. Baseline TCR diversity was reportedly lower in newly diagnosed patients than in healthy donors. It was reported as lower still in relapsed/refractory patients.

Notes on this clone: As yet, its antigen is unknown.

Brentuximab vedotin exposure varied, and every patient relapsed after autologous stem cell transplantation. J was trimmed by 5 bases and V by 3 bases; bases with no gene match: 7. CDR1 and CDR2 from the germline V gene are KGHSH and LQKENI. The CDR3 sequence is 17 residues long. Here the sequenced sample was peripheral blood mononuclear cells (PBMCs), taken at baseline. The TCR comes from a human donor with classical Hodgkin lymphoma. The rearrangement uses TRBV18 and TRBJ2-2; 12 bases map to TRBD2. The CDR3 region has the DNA TGTGCCAGCTCACCCCAAAGGACTAGCGGGATAACCGGGGAGCTGTTTTTT. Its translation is CASSPQRTSGITGELFF.